The rows below give T cell receptor beta chains drawn from one sample of a study of blood T cell repertoires in COVID-19. This table comes from immunoSEQ multiplex PCR, and its TCRdb copy is limited to in-frame clones, with some not included. The data show around 200,000 clones, about 81% seen once. The sample was PBMCs or T cells enriched from blood (not recorded which). These TCRs come from a man between 35 and 55 years old who had recovered from COVID-19. Both conserved end residues are part of each CDR3. A D gene is named only where the DNA matches it firmly. Some rows have no size entry. The others give once, few or many, or a class for an expanded clone.

j_call,d_call,clone_size,v_call,cdr3_nt,cdr3_aa
TRBJ2-2,TRBD1,.,TRBV7-9,TGTGCCAGCAGCTCCCCGGGACAGGGGATGCGCACCGGGGAGCTGTTTTTT,CASSSPGQGMRTGELFF
TRBJ1-1,.,.,TRBV10-3,TGTGCCATCACTTCGACAGGAGCGAACACTGAAGCTTTCTTT,CAITSTGANTEAFF
TRBJ2-4,.,.,TRBV27,TGTGCCAGCAGTTTGACAGGACTAGCCAAAAACATTCAGTACTTC,CASSLTGLAKNIQYF
TRBJ1-5,.,.,TRBV7-3,TGTGCCAGCAGACCTGGGGGAGGGGCTCAGCCCCAGCATTTT,CASRPGGGAQPQHF
TRBJ2-5,.,.,TRBV5-6,TGTGCCAGCAGCCAAGGAGGGGAGACCCAGTACTTC,CASSQGGETQYF
TRBJ1-1,TRBD1,.,TRBV9,TGTGCCAGCAGCCCCCGGACAGGGGGATACACTGAAGCTTTCTTT,CASSPRTGGYTEAFF
TRBJ2-1,TRBD1,.,TRBV6-5,TGTGCCATCAAGCGAGGACAGGGGTCCAACAATGAGCAGTTCTTC,CAIKRGQGSNNEQFF
TRBJ1-1,TRBD1,.,TRBV19,TGTGCCAGTAGTGGACAGGGAGGGGCGAACACTGAAGCTTTCTTT,CASSGQGGANTEAFF
TRBJ1-3,TRBD1,.,TRBV5-1,TGCGCCAGCAGCACAGGGACAGGTTCTGGAAACACCATATATTTT,CASSTGTGSGNTIYF
TRBJ2-2,TRBD2,.,TRBV5-1,TGCGCCAGCAGCTTGGCCCAGGCGGGAGGGTCCACCGGGGAGCTGTTTTTT,CASSLAQAGGSTGELFF
TRBJ1-2,TRBD1,.,TRBV5-6,TGTGCCAGCAGCCCTGGGGACAGCTACTATGAGGGCTACACCTTC,CASSPGDSYYEGYTF
TRBJ2-5,TRBD1,few,TRBV6-5,TGTGCCATCGACAGGGGGCTAGAGACCCAGTACTTC,CAIDRGLETQYF
TRBJ1-4,.,.,TRBV2,TGTGCCAGCAGGCGGGGGATTGATGAAAAACTGTTTTTT,CASRRGIDEKLFF
TRBJ2-3,.,once,TRBV5-1,TGCGCCAGCAGACCCGAGGAACGCACAGATACGCAGTATTTT,CASRPEERTDTQYF
TRBJ2-5,TRBD2,.,TRBV4-2,TGTGCCAGCAGCCAAGATGGCACTAGCGGGGGCCTACCGAAAGAGACCCAGTACTTC,CASSQDGTSGGLPKETQYF
TRBJ1-2,.,.,TRBV6-5,TGTGCCAGCACCCCTGGGAGTAGTGGCTACACCTTC,CASTPGSSGYTF
TRBJ1-3,.,.,TRBV11-2,TGTGCCAGCATCCGACAGGTCCCCTCTGGAAACACCATATATTTT,CASIRQVPSGNTIYF
TRBJ1-2,TRBD1,.,TRBV5-1,TGCGCCAGCAGCTCCGGGAGAGGGGGGACAGGAGGAATTGCCCTCTATGGCTACACCTTC,CASSSGRGGTGGIALYGYTF
TRBJ2-1,TRBD2,.,TRBV6-2/TRBV6-3,TGTGCCAGCAGCCCACCCGGGCTCGGGGGGGTTGGGAGGGCCCGGAGCTCCTACAATGAGCAGTTCTTC,CASSPPGLGGVGRARSSYNEQFF
TRBJ1-1,.,.,TRBV30,TGTGCCTGGATCCCAGGGGCCCTTTCCAACTTCAACACTGAAGCTTTCTTT,CAWIPGALSNFNTEAFF
TRBJ2-1,TRBD2,.,TRBV30,TGTGCCTGGAGTGTCGAATCTTCTAGCGGGAGGGATTTCTTC,CAWSVESSSGRDFF
TRBJ2-7,.,.,TRBV5-1,TGCGCCAGCAGCGGGCGGGACCAAGGCTACGAGCAGTACTTC,CASSGRDQGYEQYF
TRBJ1-6,TRBD1,.,TRBV5-1,TGCGCCAGCAGCTCATTACAGGGGACCTATAATTCACCCCTCCACTTT,CASSSLQGTYNSPLHF
TRBJ2-7,.,.,TRBV28,TGTGCCAGCAGTCCCCCGGGGATAGCCTACGAGCAGTACTTC,CASSPPGIAYEQYF